These 20 T cell receptor beta chains originate from one sample sequenced in a study of T-cell reconstitution after alpha-beta-depleted transplantation in children. During its preparation, the TCRbeta library received unique molecular identifiers. Each CDR3 protein gets one entry after TCRdb re-called the PCR reads with MiXCR. Of approximately 430,000 distinct CDR3 sequences listed, under 20% are singletons. Material: PBMCs, mostly from graft donor cells, obtained 360 days after TCRalphabeta/CD19-depleted stem cell transplant. The receptor source for this set is a boy under three years old who had a stem cell transplant for Wiskott-Aldrich syndrome, so the T cells may come from the graft donor.

The V call is TRBV27, the J call TRBJ2-7, with TRBD1 identical over 11 bases. The V segment lost 6 bases and the J segment 3 bases; nucleotides outside the gene matches: 4. CDR1 is MNHEY and CDR2 is SMNVEV in the germline V gene (reference sequence). The CDR3 spans 14 residues. The CDR3 bases are TGTGCCAGCAGCGCGGACAGGGGGCTCTACGAGCAGTACTTC. Its protein is CASSADRGLYEQYF.

The rearrangement uses TRBV6-8 and TRBJ2-7; D is unresolved. From germline, CDR1 is MNHGY and CDR2 SAAAGT. V was cut by 0 bases and J by 4 bases, with 10 bases left in between. The CDR3 covers 14 residues. CDR3 DNA sequence: TGTGCCAGCAGTTACTCGTCAGGTGGTTACGAGCAGTACTTC. Protein sequence: CASSYSSGGYEQYF.

This clonotype has just a few counts. The J gene is TRBJ2-3, the V gene TRBV12-3 or TRBV12-4; 8 bases are a match to TRBD1. The CDR3 runs to 17 residues. V was clipped by 3 bases and J by 2 bases; unmatched bases: 10. CDR3 nucleotide sequence: TGTGCCAGCAGTTTGTCAAGACCGGGACAGGTCACAGATACGCAGTATTTT. Translation gives CASSLSRPGQVTDTQYF.

This clonotype was seen more than once but under ten times. This chain uses TRBV7-8 with TRBJ2-3, with TRBD2 matching over 8 bases. Germline lookup yields CDR1 SGHVS and CDR2 FQNEAQ. The V segment lost 1 base and the J segment 1 base; nucleotides outside the gene matches: 4. The CDR3 length is 16 residues. CDR3 coding DNA: TGTGCCAGCAGCTTAGTCCGGGGGGGTCGCACAGATACGCAGTATTTT. Amino acids: CASSLVRGGRTDTQYF. Supplemented by reference TRBV7-8 and TRBJ2-3, the full variable domain reads GAGVSQSPRYKVAKRGQDVALRCDPISGHVSLFWYQQALGQGPEFLTYFQNEAQLDKSGLPSDRFFAERPEGSVSTLKIQRTQQEDSAVYLCASSLVRGGRTDTQYFGPGTRLTVL.

This clonotype appeared many times. V and J are TRBV7-8 and TRBJ2-7; TRBD2 agrees at 9 bases. V was pared by 1 base and J by 2 bases, with 3 bases of the junction left unmatched. Germline V lookup: CDR1 SGHVS, CDR2 FQNEAQ. The CDR3 spans 15 residues. In DNA form, the CDR3 reads TGTGCCAGCAGCTTAGGCCTAGCGGGACCCTACGAGCAGTACTTC. Translation gives CASSLGLAGPYEQYF.

The J gene is TRBJ2-4, the V gene TRBV4-2; TRBD1 matches at 10 bases. CDR1 LGHNA and CDR2 YNFKEQ come from the germline V gene. This CDR3 is built from 15 residues. J lost 8 bases, V lost 1 base, and 5 bases had no gene match. The CDR3 coding sequence is TGTGCCAGCAGCCAAGTGCCCGGGACAGGGGACATTCAGTACTTC. Protein: CASSQVPGTGDIQYF.

This clonotype was seen a handful of times. The rearrangement joins TRBV20-1 to TRBJ1-6; TRBD1 is a possible D gene (5 bases). From germline, CDR1 is DFQATT and CDR2 SNEGSKA (reference sequence). Between the trimmed V and J ends, which lost 3 bases and 4 bases, there was a span of 10 bases. The CDR3 runs 14 residues. The CDR3 spells CSARGVKYNSPLHF. CDR3 nucleotides: TGCAGTGCTAGGGGGGTGAAATATAATTCACCCCTCCACTTT.

This clonotype has a count of ten or more. The chain couples TRBV20-1 to TRBJ2-7; D perhaps matches TRBD2 (7 bases). Germline V CDR1 and CDR2: DFQATT, SNEGSKA (reference sequence). The V and J ends lost 6 bases and 3 bases respectively, with 18 bases between them. This CDR3 spans 14 amino acids. In DNA, the CDR3 is TGCAGTGCGGGCCCGGGGGGCCTTTTCTACGAGCAGTACTTC. Amino acids: CSAGPGGLFYEQYF.

The chain links TRBV5-1 to TRBJ1-1; 8 bases align to TRBD1. Germline CDR1 reads SGHRS; CDR2 reads YFSETQ. J gave up 5 bases and V 0 bases, and 6 bases lay outside the gene matches. CDR3 length: 15 residues. The CDR3 DNA reads TGCGCCAGCAGCTTGGCCACAGGGGGTATAACTGAAGCTTTCTTT. Translation gives CASSLATGGITEAFF.

V gene TRBV7-2 combines with J gene TRBJ2-4; D perhaps matches TRBD1 (6 bases). This CDR3 region has 14 residues. V was shortened by 2 bases and J by 12 bases, with 17 bases between the two germline ends. Germline V gene lookup returns CDR1 SGHTA and CDR2 FQGNSA. The CDR3: CASSLNDRRGNQYF. The CDR3 nucleotides read TGTGCCAGCAGCTTAAACGACAGGCGTGGAAATCAGTACTTC.

The rearrangement uses TRBV5-1 and TRBJ1-1, with D possibly being TRBD1 (5 bases). The length of the CDR3 is 13 residues. Germline assignment: CDR1 SGHRS and CDR2 YFSETQ. The V gene lost 5 bases and the J gene lost 2 bases, with 10 bases spanning the gap. CDR3 amino acids: CASRPDSNTEAFF. The CDR3 DNA sequence: TGCGCCAGCAGGCCAGACAGCAACACTGAAGCTTTCTTT.

Only a few counts were recorded for this clonotype. The chain has TRBV27 and TRBJ2-7, with D possibly TRBD2 on 6 matching bases. The CDR3 is 14 amino acids. V was clipped by 2 bases and J by 2 bases, with 10 bases between them. Looked up from germline, CDR1 is MNHEY and CDR2 is SMNVEV (reference sequence). Written as DNA, the CDR3 is TGTGCCAGCAGTTTAGCGGGACCCCCCTACGAGCAGTACTTC. This encodes CASSLAGPPYEQYF.

V usage is TRBV7-2 and J usage is TRBJ2-1, with 7 nucleotides matching TRBD2. Germline lookup yields CDR1 SGHTA and CDR2 FQGNSA. The J segment lost 6 bases and the V segment lost 1 base, leaving 9 bases of the junction unmatched. The CDR3 has 16 amino acids. The CDR3 DNA is TGTGCCAGCAGCTTAGTTTGGTCTAGCGGATTCAATGAGCAGTTCTTC. Amino acids: CASSLVWSSGFNEQFF.

CDR3 bases: TGCAGTGCCAAGGAACGGGGGGGCGGGAGCTCCTACGAGCAGTACTTC. Amino acid sequence: CSAKERGGGSSYEQYF. The V and J genes are TRBV20-1 and TRBJ2-7; 8 nucleotides align to TRBD2. Losses at the gene ends were 6 bases for V and 0 bases for J; bases not matched to a gene: 13. The germline V gene has CDR1 DFQATT and CDR2 SNEGSKA (reference sequence). There are 16 residues in the CDR3.

CDR3 coding DNA: TGCGCCAGCAGCCCGGCCTTGGGCCAAGAGACCCAGTACTTC. Encoded protein: CASSPALGQETQYF. The chain has TRBV5-1 and TRBJ2-5; D gene ambiguous. The ends were cut back, 4 bases at V and 1 base at J, with 11 bases in the middle. This CDR3 region has 14 residues. CDR1 is SGHRS and CDR2 is YFSETQ in the germline V gene.

V and J are TRBV11-2 and TRBJ2-7; either TRBD1 or TRBD2 may fit D (5 bases each). The CDR3 loop spans 14 amino acids. Deletions cut 1 base from V and 6 bases from J, with 13 bases between. Germline V gene sequence: CDR1 SGHAT, CDR2 FQNNGV. The CDR3 is CASSLGVYGAEQYF. The CDR3 DNA reads TGTGCCAGCAGCTTAGGGGTGTACGGGGCCGAGCAGTACTTC.

The chain couples TRBV3-1 to TRBJ2-7; the D gene is possibly TRBD2 (6 bases). This CDR3 spans 14 amino acids. The germline V and J ends were trimmed by 1 base and 8 bases, with 15 bases remaining between them. Germline V gives CDR1 LGHDT, CDR2 YNNKEL (reference sequence). This chain's CDR3 is CASSQAPRLAKQYF. For the CDR3, the DNA is TGTGCCAGCAGCCAAGCCCCTAGGCTAGCGAAGCAGTACTTC.

The chain employs TRBV9 and TRBJ2-1; the match to TRBD2 covers 9 bases. The ends lost 1 base at V and 8 bases at J; junction bases unmatched: 7. Looked up from germline, CDR1 is SGDLS and CDR2 is YYNGEE. CDR3 length: 15 amino acids. The CDR3: CASSVRAGGRDEQFF. In nucleotides, the CDR3 is TGTGCCAGCAGCGTAAGAGCGGGGGGAAGGGATGAGCAGTTCTTC.

V gene TRBV3-1 combines with J gene TRBJ2-5; TRBD2 agrees at 7 bases. Germline V gene data show CDR1 as LGHDT and CDR2 as YNNKEL (reference sequence). V was clipped by 7 bases and J by 0 bases; unmatched bases: 8. The CDR3 is 15 residues long. CDR3 DNA sequence: TGTGCCAGCACCGTAGCGGGTTTGTACCAAGAGACCCAGTACTTC. Translated: CASTVAGLYQETQYF.

V usage is TRBV29-1 and J usage is TRBJ2-5; D is unclear. Germline-derived CDR1 and CDR2 are SQVTM and ANQGSEA. The CDR3 totals 12 residues. Trimming removed 7 bases at V and 7 bases at J, with 16 bases between. CDR3 coding DNA: TGCAGCGGTTGTTCTCCTCCTGGGACCCAGTACTTC. Translating it yields CSGCSPPGTQYF.